This TCR beta chain was captured by sequencing in a study of molecular identifiers for immune sequencing clone quantification. Germline lookup yields CDR1 ENHRY and CDR2 SYGVKD. J gave up 4 bases and V 0 bases, and 10 bases lay outside the gene matches. The CDR3 loop spans 17 amino acids. This clonotype was seen at least ten times. TCRdb used MiXCR to reprocess the PCR reads, holding one entry per CDR3 protein. The table has about 86,000 distinct CDR3 sequences, roughly 25% seen once. The chain is built from TRBV10-3 and TRBJ2-3; 7 nucleotides match TRBD1. The sample consisted of naive CD8+ T cells from blood, with Jurkat cell RNA spiked in. Subset specified: FACS-sorted CD8+CD4-CCR7+CD45RA+ naive T cells. The clonotype comes from a human donor in good health. Some libraries in this study had Jurkat cell RNA spiked in. As DNA, the CDR3 is TGTGCCATCAGTGAGTCAAGGGGGCTAGCCTTTTCAGATACGCAGTATTTT. This codes for CAISESRGLAFSDTQYF.